This record concerns one TCR beta chain sequence. This sample is part of a study of blood T cell repertoires in COVID-19. Overall study context: The United States, Italy and Spain supplied acute and convalescent COVID-19 samples. PBMCs, B-cell-depleted T cells, or T cells were the source of the cDNA or gDNA that made up the material.

V lost 2 bases and J 3 bases, leaving 14 bases between the germline ends. The CDR3 is 15 residues long. From germline, CDR1 is SGHRS and CDR2 YFSETQ. In the authors' methods: Using reference gene primer amplification, nucleated cell counts were estimated. This table comes from immunoSEQ multiplex PCR, and its TCRdb copy is limited to in-frame clones, with some not included. V and J calls and clone size are as listed in that table; D and trimming were resolved from the DNA. The table includes some 50,000 clones, over 80% detected once. This TCR came from a man of 80 years or more in a cohort sampled during active COVID-19. This chain joins TRBV5-1 and TRBJ1-1; possible D gene TRBD1, 6 bases. The sequenced sample consisted of peripheral blood. The CDR3 region is CASSFRDKGDTEAFF. In DNA form, the CDR3 reads TGCGCCAGCAGCTTCCGGGACAAGGGCGACACTGAAGCTTTCTTT.